This TCR beta chain stems from a study of T cells in Graves' hyperthyroidism and ophthalmopathy. Study conclusions and caveats: Blood also contained most expanded thyroid clonotypes above 0.001.

Inclusion characteristics of ophthalmopathy patients comprised a Clinical Activity Score of at least 3, a NOSPECS grade of at least 4, and duration under 3 months. Clinical symptoms, serum thyroxine and TRAb, thyroid ultrasound and orbital computed tomography together formed the diagnostic basis. Regions amplified from RNA transcripts were the TCR beta CDR3 regions. The HTBI set primed first-round TCR CDR3 RT-PCR. TCRdb recomputed calls from the multiplex PCR reads with MiXCR, one row per CDR3 protein. The table has hundreds of thousands of distinct CDR3 sequences, about 20% seen once. This CDR3 has 15 amino acids. CDR1 and CDR2 from the germline V gene are LNHDA and SQIVND (reference sequence). V was clipped by 5 bases and J by 4 bases, with 17 bases between them. This clonotype was recorded at least ten times. Its antigen is not identified.

This clonotype originated in a man aged 25-45 years with Graves' ophthalmopathy. J is TRBJ1-1 and V is TRBV19; D is uncertain. Sequenced sample: blood. The DNA for the CDR3 is TGTGCCAGTAGTCCCCTCACCGGGTATAGCACTGAAGCTTTCTTT. Translation gives CASSPLTGYSTEAFF.